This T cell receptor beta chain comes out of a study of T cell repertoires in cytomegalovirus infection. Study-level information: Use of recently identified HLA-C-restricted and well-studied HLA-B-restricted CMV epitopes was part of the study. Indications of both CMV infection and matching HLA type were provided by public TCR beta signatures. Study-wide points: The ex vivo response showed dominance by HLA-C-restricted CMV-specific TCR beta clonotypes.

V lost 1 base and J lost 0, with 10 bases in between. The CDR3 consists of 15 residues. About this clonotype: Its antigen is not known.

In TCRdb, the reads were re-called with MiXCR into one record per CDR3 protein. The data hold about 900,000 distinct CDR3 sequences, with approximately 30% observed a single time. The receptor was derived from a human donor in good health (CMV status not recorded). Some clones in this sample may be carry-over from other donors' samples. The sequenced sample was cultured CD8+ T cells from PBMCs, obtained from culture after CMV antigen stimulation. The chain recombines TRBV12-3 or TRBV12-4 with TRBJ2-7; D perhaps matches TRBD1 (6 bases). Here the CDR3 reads CASSLGGHSSYEQYF. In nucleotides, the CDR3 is TGTGCCAGCAGTTTAGGGGGACATAGCTCCTACGAGCAGTACTTC.